These 11 T cell receptor beta chains were sequenced from one sample in a study of T cell responses to AZD1222 COVID-19 vaccine. Repertoires were generated with immunoSEQ multiplex PCR, while TCRdb's copy carries only in-frame clones and drops some. Found here are some 190,000 clones, over 75% of them singletons; the top ten hold 6.5% to 8.5%. Sequences were derived from peripheral blood, sampled on day 0 of AZD1222 vaccination. The receptors come from an adult in good health.

This rearrangement joins TRBV5-6 to TRBJ1-5; D unclear. CDR3 length: 13 amino acids. V dropped 4 bases and J dropped 7 bases, with 12 bases sitting between them. CDR1 and CDR2 (germline): SGHDT, YYEEEE. In nucleotides, the CDR3 is TGTGCCAGCAGCCCTCAAGACGGACAGCCCCAGCATTTT. Its translation: CASSPQDGQPQHF. The full variable domain, rest sourced from reference TRBV5-6 and TRBJ1-5, is DAGVTQSPTHLIKTRGQQVTLRCSPKSGHDTVSWYQQALGQGPQFIFQYYEEEERQRGNFPDRFSGHQFPNYSSELNVNALLLGDSALYLCASSPQDGQPQHFGDGTRLSIL.

V is TRBV2 and J is TRBJ2-5; D is ambiguous. The CDR3 extends over 15 amino acids. Germline loops: CDR1 SNHLY, CDR2 FYNNEI. The V end was cut by 3 bases, the J end by 5 bases, with 16 bases between. Here the CDR3 reads CASSEPGPGRETQYF. Written as DNA, the CDR3 is TGTGCCAGCAGTGAGCCCGGGCCTGGCAGGGAGACCCAGTACTTC. Full variable domain (missing parts from reference TRBV2 and TRBJ2-5): EPEVTQTPSHQVTQMGQEVILRCVPISNHLYFYWYRQILGQKVEFLVSFYNNEISEKSEIFDDQFSVERPDGSNFTLKIRSTKLEDSAMYFCASSEPGPGRETQYFGPGTRLLVL.

This chain joins TRBV12-3 or TRBV12-4 and TRBJ1-2, with TRBD1 as a possible D gene (5 bases). This CDR3 is 12 amino acids long. Trimming took off 9 bases at V and 2 bases at J, with 10 bases between the two ends. This chain's CDR3 is CASGGVNYGYTF. The CDR3 DNA follows: TGTGCCAGTGGGGGGGTGAACTATGGCTACACCTTC.

This sequence joins TRBV11-3 and TRBJ1-1; possibly TRBD1 for D (5 bases). The length of the CDR3 is 14 residues. V lost 4 bases to trimming and J lost 4 bases, with 13 bases between them. Germline CDR1 SGHNT, CDR2 YENEEA. CDR3 residues: CASSSDSGRTEAFF. CDR3 in DNA: TGTGCCAGCAGCTCGGATTCGGGGCGCACTGAAGCTTTCTTT.

The chain is built from TRBV7-2 and TRBJ2-6; D gene ambiguous. The V end lost 1 base, the J end lost 0 bases, and 4 bases lay between the germline ends. The CDR3 covers 15 residues. Germline V gene lookup returns CDR1 SGHTA and CDR2 FQGNSA. The DNA for the CDR3 is TGTGCCAGCAGCTTAGTACGCTCTGGGGCCAACGTCCTGACTTTC. Encoded protein: CASSLVRSGANVLTF.

J is TRBJ1-1 and V is TRBV5-1; D gene unclear. V was shortened by 0 bases and J by 3 bases, with 6 bases between the two germline ends. Germline V lookup: CDR1 SGHRS, CDR2 YFSETQ. The CDR3 is made up of 13 amino acids. DNA for the CDR3: TGCGCCAGCAGCTTGGGTGGGGACACTGAAGCTTTCTTT. It specifies CASSLGGDTEAFF.

This chain connects TRBV20-1 to TRBJ1-5; 7 positions match TRBD1. Losses at the gene ends were 3 bases for V and 6 bases for J; bases not matched to a gene: 8. Germline V CDR1 and CDR2: DFQATT, SNEGSKA (reference sequence). The CDR3 runs 14 residues. For the CDR3, the DNA is TGCAGTGCTAGTCGAACAGGGGTCTCTCAGCCCCAGCATTTT. Amino acids: CSASRTGVSQPQHF.

The chain employs TRBV5-1 and TRBJ2-2; TRBD1 agrees at 8 bases. V shed 4 bases, J shed 6 bases, and the junction held 8 bases outside the gene matches. CDR3 length: 15 residues. Germline CDR1 is SGHRS and CDR2 is YFSETQ. The CDR3 protein is CASSLQGAAAGELFF. The CDR3, as DNA: TGCGCCAGCAGCCTGCAGGGGGCCGCGGCCGGGGAGCTGTTTTTT.

The rearrangement joins TRBV28 to TRBJ2-7, with 10 positions matching TRBD2. CDR3 length: 15 amino acids. CDR1 and CDR2 (germline): MDHEN, SYDVKM. Trimming at V came to 4 bases and at J to 3 bases, leaving 6 bases not matched to a gene. Here the CDR3 reads CASSYLAGAIYEQYF. As DNA, the CDR3 is TGTGCCAGCAGTTATCTAGCGGGGGCTATCTACGAGCAGTACTTC.

V gene TRBV2 combines with J gene TRBJ1-5; 8 bases fit TRBD1. Germline CDR1 and CDR2: SNHLY and FYNNEI. There are 15 residues in the CDR3. V shed 3 bases, J shed 0 bases, and the junction held 1 base outside the gene matches. This CDR3 reads CASSDTGGSNQPQHF. The DNA of the CDR3 is TGTGCCAGCAGTGACACAGGGGGTAGCAATCAGCCCCAGCATTTT.

The V call is TRBV5-4, the J call TRBJ1-1; tentatively, D is TRBD1 (5 bases). CDR1 is SGHNT and CDR2 is YYREEE in the germline V gene (reference sequence). With 0 bases removed from V and 5 bases from J, the gap between germline ends came to 11 bases. The CDR3 contains 14 residues. The CDR3 nucleotides read TGTGCCAGCAGCTTGGCCGGGGGGAGTACTGAAGCTTTCTTT. As protein: CASSLAGGSTEAFF.